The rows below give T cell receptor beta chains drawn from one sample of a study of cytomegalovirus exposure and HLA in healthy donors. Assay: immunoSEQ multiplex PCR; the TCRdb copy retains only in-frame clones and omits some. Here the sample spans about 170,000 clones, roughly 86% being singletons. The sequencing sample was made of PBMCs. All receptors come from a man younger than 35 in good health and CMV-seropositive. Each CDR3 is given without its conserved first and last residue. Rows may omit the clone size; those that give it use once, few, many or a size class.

cdr3_aa: ASSQGGRAITDTQY; clone_size: -; v_call: TRBV4-1; j_call: TRBJ2-3; cdr3_length: 14
cdr3_aa: ASRTGGNTGELF; clone_size: -; v_call: TRBV6-1; j_call: TRBJ2-2; cdr3_length: 12
cdr3_aa: ASSSWLGLEDTEAF; clone_size: -; v_call: TRBV14; j_call: TRBJ1-1; cdr3_length: 14
cdr3_aa: ASSLRGSHEQY; clone_size: -; v_call: TRBV5-1; j_call: TRBJ2-7; cdr3_length: 11
cdr3_aa: ASSLASRETQY; clone_size: -; v_call: TRBV7-9; j_call: TRBJ2-5; cdr3_length: 11
cdr3_aa: ASSLGHTGELF; clone_size: -; v_call: TRBV7-9; j_call: TRBJ2-2; cdr3_length: 11
cdr3_aa: ASSSSRGKETQY; clone_size: -; v_call: TRBV11-2; j_call: TRBJ2-5; cdr3_length: 12
cdr3_aa: ASSPRALGSEKLF; clone_size: -; v_call: TRBV5-6; j_call: TRBJ1-4; cdr3_length: 13
cdr3_aa: ASSELAGTYNEQF; clone_size: -; v_call: TRBV6-4; j_call: TRBJ2-1; cdr3_length: 13
cdr3_aa: ASSHGTSGTDTQY; clone_size: once; v_call: TRBV5-1; j_call: TRBJ2-3; cdr3_length: 13
cdr3_aa: ASSLRDNSYEQY; clone_size: -; v_call: TRBV27; j_call: TRBJ2-7; cdr3_length: 12
cdr3_aa: ASSLQGQGSLNGYT; clone_size: -; v_call: TRBV7-9; j_call: TRBJ1-2; cdr3_length: 14
cdr3_aa: ASSRDRVDEQY; clone_size: few; v_call: TRBV14; j_call: TRBJ2-7; cdr3_length: 11
cdr3_aa: ASSQEWDYTDTQY; clone_size: once; v_call: TRBV4-2; j_call: TRBJ2-3; cdr3_length: 13
cdr3_aa: ASSLAGGTNQPQH; clone_size: -; v_call: TRBV7-8; j_call: TRBJ1-5; cdr3_length: 13
cdr3_aa: ASSDLRYEQY; clone_size: once; v_call: TRBV2; j_call: TRBJ2-7; cdr3_length: 10
cdr3_aa: ASSFTGGELF; clone_size: -; v_call: TRBV5-1; j_call: TRBJ2-2; cdr3_length: 10
cdr3_aa: ASSLGRGRVYEQY; clone_size: -; v_call: TRBV5-1; j_call: TRBJ2-7; cdr3_length: 13
cdr3_aa: ASSFDRASYNEQF; clone_size: -; v_call: TRBV7-3; j_call: TRBJ2-1; cdr3_length: 13
cdr3_aa: ASRSQGLETQY; clone_size: -; v_call: TRBV19; j_call: TRBJ2-5; cdr3_length: 11
cdr3_aa: SVAFLGLADYNEQF; clone_size: once; v_call: TRBV29-1; j_call: TRBJ2-1; cdr3_length: 14
cdr3_aa: ASSYAGTGPSYNEQF; clone_size: -; v_call: TRBV5-1; j_call: TRBJ2-1; cdr3_length: 15
cdr3_aa: ASSPPGQGVGTYEQY; clone_size: -; v_call: TRBV18; j_call: TRBJ2-7; cdr3_length: 15
cdr3_aa: ASSSGVMDLSYEQY; clone_size: -; v_call: TRBV7-2; j_call: TRBJ2-7; cdr3_length: 14
cdr3_aa: AISLAGADTQY; clone_size: -; v_call: TRBV10-3; j_call: TRBJ2-3; cdr3_length: 11
cdr3_aa: ASSFSSGRDEQY; clone_size: -; v_call: TRBV7-8; j_call: TRBJ2-7; cdr3_length: 12
cdr3_aa: ASSQSRSSGYT; clone_size: -; v_call: TRBV4-1; j_call: TRBJ1-2; cdr3_length: 11
cdr3_aa: ASSLEGTSGVDEQY; clone_size: -; v_call: TRBV5-1; j_call: TRBJ2-7; cdr3_length: 14
cdr3_aa: ASSPEVGGLSYEQY; clone_size: -; v_call: TRBV5-1; j_call: TRBJ2-7; cdr3_length: 14
cdr3_aa: ASSRVLAGVFYNEQF; clone_size: -; v_call: TRBV4-1; j_call: TRBJ2-1; cdr3_length: 15
cdr3_aa: ASSFSVSSYNEQF; clone_size: -; v_call: TRBV11-3; j_call: TRBJ2-1; cdr3_length: 13
cdr3_aa: ASSLNPTGEQY; clone_size: -; v_call: TRBV7-8; j_call: TRBJ2-7; cdr3_length: 11
cdr3_aa: ASSYEVIRGYT; clone_size: once; v_call: TRBV6-1; j_call: TRBJ1-2; cdr3_length: 11
cdr3_aa: ATSRDRDDYEQY; clone_size: once; v_call: TRBV15; j_call: TRBJ2-7; cdr3_length: 12
cdr3_aa: SAYFSGKYEEQY; clone_size: -; v_call: TRBV29-1; j_call: TRBJ2-7; cdr3_length: 12
cdr3_aa: ASIERIYNEQF; clone_size: once; v_call: TRBV2; j_call: TRBJ2-1; cdr3_length: 11
cdr3_aa: ASSLAPGQGETQY; clone_size: once; v_call: TRBV7-6; j_call: TRBJ2-5; cdr3_length: 13
cdr3_aa: ASSLNGGAYNEQF; clone_size: -; v_call: TRBV5-1; j_call: TRBJ2-1; cdr3_length: 13
cdr3_aa: ASSVSGRDTGELF; clone_size: -; v_call: TRBV7-9; j_call: TRBJ2-2; cdr3_length: 13
cdr3_aa: ASSLGSGGGDTQY; clone_size: once; v_call: TRBV7-9; j_call: TRBJ2-3; cdr3_length: 13
cdr3_aa: ASSLSGQGFSGANVLT; clone_size: once; v_call: TRBV27; j_call: TRBJ2-6; cdr3_length: 16
cdr3_aa: ASSGRTGGTGELF; clone_size: -; v_call: TRBV2; j_call: TRBJ2-2; cdr3_length: 13
cdr3_aa: ASSLRSGIETQY; clone_size: -; v_call: TRBV13; j_call: TRBJ2-5; cdr3_length: 12
cdr3_aa: SVEWAGVLY; clone_size: -; v_call: TRBV29-1; j_call: TRBJ2-5; cdr3_length: 9
cdr3_aa: SARTGGVTEAF; clone_size: -; v_call: TRBV29-1; j_call: TRBJ1-1; cdr3_length: 11
cdr3_aa: ASSFDSSSYEQY; clone_size: -; v_call: TRBV7-2; j_call: TRBJ2-7; cdr3_length: 12
cdr3_aa: ASNSGSAGLDTQY; clone_size: -; v_call: TRBV28; j_call: TRBJ2-3; cdr3_length: 13
cdr3_aa: ASSISAAGNTIY; clone_size: -; v_call: TRBV19; j_call: TRBJ1-3; cdr3_length: 12
cdr3_aa: ASSLMMELAGAGVTGELF; clone_size: once; v_call: TRBV27; j_call: TRBJ2-2; cdr3_length: 18
cdr3_aa: ASSQRPGTGELF; clone_size: once; v_call: TRBV2; j_call: TRBJ2-2; cdr3_length: 12
cdr3_aa: ASSQGGTGGDQETQY; clone_size: -; v_call: TRBV4-1; j_call: TRBJ2-5; cdr3_length: 15
cdr3_aa: ASSYERTGVTEQY; clone_size: -; v_call: TRBV5-6; j_call: TRBJ2-7; cdr3_length: 13
cdr3_aa: SVHMLNTEAF; clone_size: once; v_call: TRBV29-1; j_call: TRBJ1-1; cdr3_length: 10
cdr3_aa: ATKGPGTSAEQY; clone_size: once; v_call: TRBV6-6; j_call: TRBJ2-7; cdr3_length: 12
cdr3_aa: ASSLAFFRGTGYEQY; clone_size: -; v_call: TRBV7-2; j_call: TRBJ2-7; cdr3_length: 15
cdr3_aa: AWSPFTEAF; clone_size: -; v_call: TRBV30; j_call: TRBJ1-1; cdr3_length: 9
cdr3_aa: ASAGDSGNTIY; clone_size: -; v_call: TRBV9; j_call: TRBJ1-3; cdr3_length: 11
cdr3_aa: ASSSRNSNEKLF; clone_size: -; v_call: TRBV18; j_call: TRBJ1-4; cdr3_length: 12